By proportion, the clone carrying this T cell receptor beta chain is medium-sized. TCRdb re-derived calls from the PCR reads in MiXCR, one entry per CDR3 protein. The table includes roughly 9,700 distinct CDR3 sequences, approximately 19% detected once. This specimen comes from a study of molecular identifiers for immune sequencing clone quantification. The CDR3 spans 14 residues. Unmatched junction bases numbered 10, after V lost 8 bases and J lost 5 bases. Germline V gene lookup returns CDR1 MGHRA and CDR2 YSYEKL. This clonotype was obtained from a human donor in good health. Some libraries in this study had Jurkat cell RNA spiked in. The chain employs TRBV4-1 and TRBJ2-3, with 7 bases that match TRBD2. Sequenced sample: naive CD8+ T cells from blood, with Jurkat cell RNA spiked in. As to subset: FACS-sorted CD8+CD4-CCR7+CD45RA+ naive T cells. The CDR3 DNA follows: TGCGCCAGCTACGGCGGGAGAGGCGGAGATACGCAGTATTTT. It yields the protein CASYGGRGGDTQYF.